These 32 T cell receptor beta chains share one sample of origin, sequenced in a study of T cell responses to AZD1222 COVID-19 vaccine. TCRdb keeps only in-frame clones here, not all; method: immunoSEQ multiplex PCR. This sample has about 140,000 clones; around 92% occur once, and the top ten carry 2.5% to 3.5%. Sequencing used peripheral blood, obtained on day 0 of AZD1222 vaccination. The receptor source for this set is an adult in good health.

The genes are TRBV6-6 and TRBJ1-1; maybe TRBD1 (6 bases). Trimming cost V 5 bases and J 2 bases, with 15 bases left between them. CDR1 MNHNY and CDR2 SVGAGI come from the germline V gene (reference sequence). This CDR3 is 15 amino acids long. In DNA form, the CDR3 reads TGTGCCAGCAGTCCCCGGGAGGGGGGAAACACTGAAGCTTTCTTT. Translated: CASSPREGGNTEAFF.

The chain carries TRBV7-8 and TRBJ2-7; D possibly uses TRBD1 or TRBD2 (5 bases each). The CDR3 totals 15 residues. V lost 4 bases and J lost 0, with 13 bases in between. CDR1 SGHVS and CDR2 FQNEAQ come from the germline V gene. The CDR3 spells CASSSSGQSSYEQYF. In nucleotides, the CDR3 is TGTGCCAGCAGCTCGTCGGGGCAGAGCTCCTACGAGCAGTACTTC.

The V call is TRBV27, the J call TRBJ1-2; D perhaps matches TRBD1 (5 bases). V lost 2 bases and J lost 2, with 9 bases in between. The CDR3 has 14 residues. CDR1 MNHEY and CDR2 SMNVEV come from the germline V gene (reference sequence). The CDR3 here is CASSLRGGNYGYTF. For the CDR3, the DNA is TGTGCCAGCAGTTTAAGGGGAGGGAACTATGGCTACACCTTC.

The J gene is TRBJ2-7, the V gene TRBV5-1; the D gene is possibly TRBD1 (5 bases). V lost 4 bases and J lost 2, with 10 bases in between. This CDR3 comprises 13 residues. The germline V gene encodes CDR1 SGHRS and CDR2 YFSETQ. CDR3 residues: CASSEDSPYEQYF. Written as DNA, the CDR3 is TGCGCCAGCAGCGAAGACAGTCCCTACGAGCAGTACTTC. The entire variable domain, with the rest obtained from reference TRBV5-1 and TRBJ2-7, is as follows: KAGVTQTPRYLIKTRGQQVTLSCSPISGHRSVSWYQQTPGQGLQFLFEYFSETQRNKGNFPGRFSGRQFSNSRSEMNVSTLELGDSALYLCASSEDSPYEQYFGPGTRLTVT.

This clone was found once. The chain employs TRBV28 and TRBJ2-3, with TRBD2 matching 8 bases. With V trimmed by 6 bases and J by 0 bases, 5 bases remained unmatched. CDR1 is MDHEN and CDR2 is SYDVKM in the germline V gene. CDR3 length: 15 amino acids. This CDR3 is CASSRRGESTDTQYF. DNA for the CDR3: TGTGCCAGCAGCCGGCGGGGGGAAAGCACAGATACGCAGTATTTT.

The chain uses TRBV7-6 and TRBJ2-7; 9 bases agree with TRBD1. CDR3 length: 14 residues. The trim removed 5 bases at V and 2 bases at J, leaving 4 bases unmatched. CDR1 SGHVS and CDR2 FNYEAQ come from the germline V gene. As DNA, the CDR3 is TGTGCCAGCAGCCCGGGGACAGGGACCTACGAGCAGTACTTC. The encoded protein is CASSPGTGTYEQYF.

This clone was counted a single time. This chain connects TRBV6-1 to TRBJ2-1; perhaps TRBD2 as D (6 bases). V was shortened by 0 bases and J by 12 bases, with 27 bases between the two germline ends. CDR1 and CDR2 (germline): MNHNS, SASEGT. This CDR3 comprises 18 residues. CDR3 region: CASSEATRGAATLGAQFF. The CDR3 DNA follows: TGTGCCAGCAGTGAAGCGACTAGAGGGGCTGCAACACTTGGCGCGCAGTTCTTC.

The chain joins TRBV5-1 to TRBJ1-4; TRBD1 aligns across 9 bases. Germline V gives CDR1 SGHRS, CDR2 YFSETQ. This CDR3 comprises 15 residues. J was trimmed by 8 bases and V by 3 bases; bases with no gene match: 8. For the CDR3, the DNA is TGCGCCAGCAGCTCTCGGACAGGGGCGCGCGAAAAACTGTTTTTT. As protein: CASSSRTGAREKLFF.

The chain has TRBV5-6 and TRBJ1-1; no firm D call. Germline assignment: CDR1 SGHDT and CDR2 YYEEEE. V lost 1 base and J 0 bases, leaving 4 bases between the germline ends. CDR3 size: 13 residues. CDR3 sequence reads: CASSLLLNTEAFF. DNA for the CDR3: TGTGCCAGCAGCTTGCTGTTGAACACTGAAGCTTTCTTT.

The chain has TRBV11-2 and TRBJ1-1, with 8 bases fitting TRBD1. CDR3 size: 16 residues. V trimming: 6 bases; J trimming: 3 bases; junction bases outside the gene matches: 12. CDR1 SGHAT and CDR2 FQNNGV come from the germline V gene. CDR3 in amino acids: CASRWQGAGGDTEAFF. The CDR3 DNA follows: TGTGCCAGCAGATGGCAGGGGGCTGGAGGGGACACTGAAGCTTTCTTT.

The genes are TRBV6-2 or TRBV6-3 and TRBJ2-2, with a weak D call TRBD2 (6 bases). Germline loops: CDR1 MNHEY, CDR2 SVGEGT. V was pared by 2 bases and J by 2 bases, with 9 bases between. CDR3 length: 15 residues. CDR3 nucleotide sequence: TGTGCCAGCAGTTACCTAGCGCGTAACACCGGGGAGCTGTTTTTT. Residues: CASSYLARNTGELFF.

This chain uses TRBV7-2 with TRBJ1-1; no reliable D call. Germline V gives CDR1 SGHTA, CDR2 FQGNSA. Trimming cost V 7 bases and J 0 bases, with 12 bases left between them. The CDR3 totals 14 residues. CDR3 sequence: CASIPQRVNTEAFF. CDR3 DNA sequence: TGTGCCAGCATCCCTCAGCGAGTGAACACTGAAGCTTTCTTT. The whole variable domain, filled in from reference TRBV7-2 and TRBJ1-1, reads GAGVSQSPSNKVTEKGKDVELRCDPISGHTALYWYRQSLGQGLEFLIYFQGNSAPDKSGLPSDRFSAERTGGSVSTLTIQRTQQEDSAVYLCASIPQRVNTEAFFGQGTRLTVV.

The chain has TRBV7-9 and TRBJ2-5; perhaps TRBD2 as D (5 bases). The germline gives CDR1 SEHNR, CDR2 FQNEAQ (reference sequence). The germline V and J ends were trimmed by 8 bases and 5 bases, with 15 bases remaining between them. The CDR3 contains 13 residues. The CDR3 spells CASLWSTGETQYF. CDR3 DNA: TGTGCCAGCTTATGGTCTACGGGGGAGACCCAGTACTTC.

V usage is TRBV28 and J usage is TRBJ1-5; a possible D gene is TRBD1 (6 bases). Between the trimmed V and J ends, which lost 6 bases and 6 bases, there was a span of 12 bases. Germline V gives CDR1 MDHEN, CDR2 SYDVKM. This CDR3 is 13 amino acids long. Here the CDR3 DNA reads TGTGCCAGCAGCCCTGGGACATCTCAGCCCCAGCATTTT. This translates into CASSPGTSQPQHF. Variable domain in full (rest from reference TRBV28 and TRBJ1-5): DVKVTQSSRYLVKRTGEKVFLECVQDMDHENMFWYRQDPGLGLRLIYFSYDVKMKEKGDIPEGYSVSREKKERFSLILESASTNQTSMYLCASSPGTSQPQHFGDGTRLSIL.

The chain carries TRBV15 and TRBJ2-5, with 7 bases identical to TRBD2. The V segment lost 9 bases and the J segment 5 bases; nucleotides outside the gene matches: 9. Germline V lookup: CDR1 LNHNV, CDR2 YYDKDF (reference sequence). CDR3 length: 13 amino acids. The CDR3 coding sequence is TGTGCCACTCAACAGGACGGGAGGGAGACCCAGTACTTC. Amino acid sequence: CATQQDGRETQYF.

The rearrangement uses TRBV4-1 and TRBJ1-3, with D perhaps TRBD1 (5 bases). Germline assignment: CDR1 MGHRA and CDR2 YSYEKL. The germline V and J ends were trimmed by 8 bases and 3 bases, with 17 bases remaining between them. This CDR3 is built from 15 residues. In DNA, the CDR3 is TGCGCCAGCGCCTCGGGGGAGGGTGTTGGAAACACCATATATTTT. The encoded protein is CASASGEGVGNTIYF.

This clone was counted a single time. The V gene is TRBV6-5, the J gene TRBJ2-3, with D perhaps assigned TRBD1 or TRBD2 (5 bases each). The V gene lost 5 bases and the J gene lost 1 base, with 10 bases spanning the gap. From germline, CDR1 is MNHEY and CDR2 SVGAGI. CDR3 length equals 14 residues. The CDR3 reads CASSPLGRTDTQYF. The CDR3 DNA reads TGTGCCAGCAGTCCCCTGGGACGCACAGATACGCAGTATTTT.

The gene calls are TRBV29-1 and TRBJ2-1; 11 bases are shared with TRBD2. With V trimmed by 8 bases and J by 3 bases, 6 bases remained unmatched. The CDR3 loop spans 14 amino acids. The germline gives CDR1 SQVTM, CDR2 ANQGSEA. The CDR3 loop reads CSSLGTSGYNEQFF. CDR3 DNA sequence: TGCAGCTCACTCGGGACTAGCGGCTACAATGAGCAGTTCTTC.

The chain uses TRBV4-2 and TRBJ2-3; D is uncertain. This CDR3 is built from 17 residues. Looked up from germline, CDR1 is LGHNA and CDR2 is YNFKEQ. V was pared by 0 bases and J by 2 bases, with 15 bases between. For the CDR3, the DNA is TGTGCCAGCAGCCAAGAGGGCTGGTCGGGTCACACAGATACGCAGTATTTT. Translating it yields CASSQEGWSGHTDTQYF.

This chain connects TRBV12-3 or TRBV12-4 to TRBJ1-6; unclear D gene. Trimming stripped 8 bases from V and 14 bases from J, with 16 bases between. There are 12 residues in the CDR3. The CDR3 spells CASQDARGALHF. The CDR3 bases are TGTGCCAGCCAAGACGCGCGAGGAGCCCTCCACTTT.

V gene TRBV4-1 combines with J gene TRBJ2-7; D gene uncertain. The CDR3 totals 16 residues. The V end was cut by 4 bases, the J end by 0 bases, with 16 bases between. Germline V gives CDR1 MGHRA, CDR2 YSYEKL. CDR3 DNA: TGCGCCAGCAGCCCCCTTCCGGGTCCGACCTCCTACGAGCAGTACTTC. This gives the protein CASSPLPGPTSYEQYF.

The genes are TRBV3-1 (or the pseudogene TRBV3-2) and TRBJ1-1; no clear D gene. The CDR3 has 15 residues. Germline-derived CDR1 and CDR2 are LGHDT and YNNKEL (reference sequence). V was cut by 3 bases and J by 0 bases, with 11 bases left in between. The CDR3 nucleotides read TGTGCCAGCAGCCAGTTTTGGGCAATGAACACTGAAGCTTTCTTT. Its protein product is CASSQFWAMNTEAFF.

The rearrangement joins TRBV4-1 to TRBJ1-6, with TRBD1 identical over 7 bases. After removal of 5 bases from V and 10 bases from J, the junction contained 14 bases not matched to a gene. The CDR3 spans 16 residues. Germline lookup yields CDR1 MGHRA and CDR2 YSYEKL. CDR3 protein: CASSSGPRVQGSPLHF. DNA for the CDR3: TGCGCCAGCAGCTCCGGACCTCGGGTACAGGGGTCACCCCTCCACTTT.

The chain couples TRBV4-3 to TRBJ1-4; possibly TRBD1 for D (6 bases). Germline V gives CDR1 LGHNA, CDR2 YSLEER. Trimming stripped 1 base from V and 4 bases from J, with 10 bases between. The length of the CDR3 is 15 residues. The CDR3 reads CASSQGHRVNEKLFF. The DNA for the CDR3 is TGCGCCAGCAGCCAAGGACACAGGGTTAATGAAAAACTGTTTTTT.

V gene TRBV15 combines with J gene TRBJ1-1; the match to TRBD1 covers 7 bases. Germline V gives CDR1 LNHNV, CDR2 YYDKDF (reference sequence). This CDR3 is built from 17 residues. With V trimmed by 2 bases and J by 1 base, 10 bases remained unmatched. The CDR3 region is CATSRKLGGGWNTEAFF. CDR3 in DNA: TGTGCCACCAGCAGAAAGTTAGGGGGCGGTTGGAACACTGAAGCTTTCTTT.

The gene calls are TRBV30 and TRBJ2-5, with 9 bases lining up with TRBD2. Germline CDR1 GTSNPN, CDR2 SVGIG (reference sequence). The CDR3 is 14 amino acids. The V segment lost 3 bases and the J segment 7 bases; nucleotides outside the gene matches: 9. CDR3 sequence reads: CAWRTSGLPGTQYF. CDR3 coding DNA: TGTGCCTGGAGGACTAGCGGTCTTCCAGGGACCCAGTACTTC.

This chain joins TRBV4-1 and TRBJ2-2; 9 bases are shared with TRBD2. The V gene end was trimmed by 1 base and the J gene end by 2 bases; junction bases not matched to a gene: 5. The CDR3 is made up of 17 amino acids. Looked up from germline, CDR1 is MGHRA and CDR2 is YSYEKL. Here the CDR3 DNA reads TGCGCCAGCAGCCAAGCCCTAGCGGGGTATAACACCGGGGAGCTGTTTTTT. It translates to CASSQALAGYNTGELFF.

V and J are TRBV25-1 and TRBJ2-7, with D perhaps assigned TRBD1 or TRBD2 (6 bases each). CDR1 is MGHDK, CDR2 SYGVNS, per germline. Between the trimmed V and J ends, which lost 1 base and 5 bases, there was a span of 15 bases. This CDR3 contains 15 residues. CDR3 nucleotides: TGTGCCAGCAGTGAATTTGGGGGGCGCGGAAACGAGCAGTACTTC. Its translation: CASSEFGGRGNEQYF.

The V call is TRBV19, the J call TRBJ2-7; 8 positions agree with TRBD2. Germline V lookup: CDR1 LNHDA, CDR2 SQIVND (reference sequence). The CDR3 is 14 amino acids. J was trimmed by 3 bases and V by 5 bases; bases with no gene match: 6. For the CDR3, the DNA is TGTGCCAGTAGTCCGGGACTAGGGGGCTACGAGCAGTACTTC. Translation: CASSPGLGGYEQYF.

The chain is built from TRBV9 and TRBJ2-2; D gene unclear. The CDR3 is made up of 13 amino acids. Germline loops: CDR1 SGDLS, CDR2 YYNGEE. V lost 1 base and J 6 bases, leaving 7 bases between the germline ends. The CDR3, as DNA: TGTGCCAGCAGCGTAAGGACGGCCGGGGAGCTGTTTTTT. It is translated as CASSVRTAGELFF.

The chain links TRBV25-1 to TRBJ1-1; TRBD1 is a possible D gene (6 bases). The V and J ends lost 1 base and 0 bases respectively, with 9 bases between them. The CDR3 extends over 15 amino acids. The V gene's germline CDR1 is MGHDK and CDR2 SYGVNS. As DNA, the CDR3 is TGTGCCAGCAGTGAATGGGGGGCTCTGAACACTGAAGCTTTCTTT. Protein product: CASSEWGALNTEAFF.

V gene TRBV11-2 combines with J gene TRBJ2-7, with D maybe TRBD1 (5 bases). Trimming took off 1 base at V and 4 bases at J, with 8 bases between the two ends. The CDR3 length is 13 residues. Germline CDR1 and CDR2: SGHAT and FQNNGV. The CDR3: CASSLVQGYEQYF. The CDR3 coding sequence is TGTGCCAGCAGCTTAGTTCAGGGATACGAGCAGTACTTC.